This entry describes one TCR beta chain. Its antigen remains unknown. Germline CDR1 reads SSHAT; CDR2 reads FNYEAQ (reference sequence). The CDR3 spans 14 residues. V gave up 3 bases and J gave up 4 bases, with 9 bases separating them. The data stem from a study of T cell responses to AZD1222 COVID-19 vaccine. Study findings and constraints: Spike-specific TCR breadth rose after two AZD1222 doses, and depth rose as well. Vaccine-associated CD4 TCRs ranged over spike, dominating at 160-218 and 743-854. The peak T cell response came first, and repertoires were sampled only after it.

Method: immunoSEQ multiplex PCR; TCRdb's copy keeps in-frame clones and lacks some. Among over 150,000 clones listed, approximately 93% were seen once. This sequence joins TRBV7-7 and TRBJ2-2, with a weak D call TRBD2 (6 bases). This TCR was recovered from an adult who received the AZD1222 COVID-19 vaccine. The sequenced sample was peripheral blood, obtained 28 days after the second AZD1222 dose. This CDR3 is CASSFGGGTGELFF. In DNA form, the CDR3 reads TGTGCCAGCAGCTTCGGGGGAGGCACCGGGGAGCTGTTTTTT.